This section outlines one T cell receptor (beta chain) sequence together with its context. Its antigen remains unknown. Germline V gene data show CDR1 as SQVTM and CDR2 as ANQGSEA. Trimming removed 3 bases from V and 3 bases from J, with 11 bases in between. The CDR3 has 13 residues. cDNA serving as the sequencing template came from extracted, reverse transcribed RNA. This table comes from immunoSEQ multiplex PCR, and its TCRdb copy is limited to in-frame clones, with some not included. The sample lists under 200,000 clones, 50% to 70% occurring once. This entry belongs to a study of CD8+ T cells in alopecia areata. Turning to the study itself: Among treated patients, severity was scored by affected scalp area percentage.

Treatment indicated: oral pan-JAK inhibitor, 5-10 mg twice daily. Regarding the study as a whole: Tofacitinib significantly brought down scalp clonality and expanded CD8+ clones among top 100. Patients displayed less clarity in TCR sharing than mice, a finding possibly related to HLA.

This specimen consisted of CD4+ T cells sorted from blood, obtained at week 4, from a patient treated with tofacitinib. The chain uses TRBV29-1 and TRBJ1-2, with a weak D call TRBD1 (5 bases). This TCR came from a human donor with alopecia areata. CDR3 in DNA: TGCAGCGTTGATAGCGGAGGGGACTATGGCTACACCTTC. Translated, it gives CSVDSGGDYGYTF.